The 30 T cell receptor beta chains below all came from one sample that was sequenced in a study of blood T cell repertoires in COVID-19. Some clones are missing from TCRdb's copy, which holds only in-frame ones; the method was immunoSEQ multiplex PCR. The sample carries 45,000 to 55,000 clones, approximately 89% recorded once. The sequencing sample was made of peripheral blood. The receptors come from an elderly woman with acute or convalescent COVID-19.

This chain connects TRBV29-1 to TRBJ1-1, with 8 bases aligning to TRBD1. There are 13 residues in the CDR3. Germline CDR1 and CDR2: SQVTM and ANQGSEA. Trimming cost V 5 bases and J 6 bases; bases outside gene matches: 8. CDR3 bases: TGCAGCGTTAGAGACAGGGGTCGTGCTGAAGCTTTCTTT. Its protein is CSVRDRGRAEAFF.

The chain is built from TRBV29-1 and TRBJ2-5, with 7 bases lining up with TRBD1. V lost 4 bases, J lost 4 bases, and 9 bases stayed unmatched. This CDR3 has 14 residues. Germline V gene lookup returns CDR1 SQVTM and CDR2 ANQGSEA. CDR3 sequence (DNA): TGCAGCGTTGGGGGACAGAACCAGGGAGAGACCCAGTACTTC. Amino acid sequence: CSVGGQNQGETQYF.

This chain connects TRBV3-1 (or the pseudogene TRBV3-2) to TRBJ2-3, with 7 bases lining up with TRBD1. V was pared by 1 base and J by 2 bases, with 6 bases of the junction left unmatched. Germline CDR1 is LGHDT and CDR2 is YNNKEL (reference sequence). This CDR3 is built from 16 residues. CDR3 loop: CASSQGPGGNTDTQYF. Written as DNA, the CDR3 is TGTGCCAGCAGCCAAGGGCCAGGGGGTAACACAGATACGCAGTATTTT.

V usage is TRBV5-1 and J usage is TRBJ2-6; no reliable D call. From germline, CDR1 is SGHRS and CDR2 YFSETQ. The CDR3 extends over 14 amino acids. V lost 4 bases, J lost 3 bases, and 8 bases lay in between. This chain's CDR3 is CASSPEIGANVLTF. CDR3 nucleotide sequence: TGCGCCAGCAGCCCGGAGATTGGGGCCAACGTCCTGACTTTC.

This chain connects TRBV19 to TRBJ2-2; the match to TRBD2 covers 9 bases. Germline lookup yields CDR1 LNHDA and CDR2 SQIVND (reference sequence). The CDR3 runs 17 residues. The V gene end was trimmed by 7 bases and the J gene end by 6 bases; junction bases not matched to a gene: 15. The CDR3 DNA sequence: TGTGCCAGTACCCAAGGGACTAGCCAGGAGTGGGCCGGGGAGCTGTTTTTT. It encodes CASTQGTSQEWAGELFF.

V gene TRBV2 combines with J gene TRBJ1-1, with a weak D call TRBD1 (5 bases). From germline, CDR1 is SNHLY and CDR2 FYNNEI. V lost 6 bases and J lost 8, with 16 bases in between. This CDR3 has 13 residues. The CDR3 DNA reads as TGTGCCAGCAGGAAGGGGCGGCAGGTAGAAGCTTTCTTT. Amino acid sequence: CASRKGRQVEAFF.

This clone came up once. CDR3 bases: TGTGCCAGCAGCCAAGCCGGGACGGGCGGGGACACTGAAGCTTTCTTT. Its translation: CASSQAGTGGDTEAFF. The V gene is TRBV4-2, the J gene TRBJ1-1, with D perhaps matching TRBD1 (5 bases). The CDR3 is 16 residues long. Germline V lookup: CDR1 LGHNA, CDR2 YNFKEQ. Trimming took 1 base from V and 3 from J, leaving 15 bases between them.

This sequence joins TRBV15 and TRBJ2-7; D unclear. Trimming took 0 bases from V and 4 from J, leaving 7 bases between them. Germline values: CDR1 LNHNV, CDR2 YYDKDF (reference sequence). This CDR3 is built from 13 residues. The CDR3 nucleotides read TGTGCCACCAGCAGAGATCGTCGGTACGAGCAGTACGTC. It codes for CATSRDRRYEQYV.

The V gene is TRBV6-6, the J gene TRBJ2-3; 7 bases are shared with TRBD1. There are 16 residues in the CDR3. Germline CDR1 MNHNY, CDR2 SVGAGI (reference sequence). J gave up 2 bases and V 6 bases, and 11 bases lay outside the gene matches. CDR3 residues: CASSRSGTAHTDTQYF. The CDR3 DNA follows: TGTGCCAGCAGCCGATCTGGGACAGCACACACAGATACGCAGTATTTT.

This clone was picked up one time. The chain carries TRBV2 and TRBJ1-4, with D unresolved. CDR1 SNHLY and CDR2 FYNNEI come from the germline V gene. Trimming took off 4 bases at V and 8 bases at J, with 8 bases between the two ends. The CDR3 has 12 amino acids. The CDR3 sequence: CASSVVREKLFF. The DNA for the CDR3 is TGTGCCAGCAGTGTCGTCAGGGAAAAACTGTTTTTT.

The table lists this clone with a count of one. The rearrangement links TRBV3-1 (or the pseudogene TRBV3-2) to TRBJ2-2, with D tentatively TRBD2 (5 bases). The CDR3 has 15 amino acids. Germline-derived CDR1 and CDR2 are LGHDT and YNNKEL (reference sequence). V was cut by 0 bases and J by 7 bases, with 12 bases left in between. The CDR3 spells CASSQDYRGGGELFF. The CDR3 DNA follows: TGTGCCAGCAGCCAAGATTACCGGGGTGGCGGGGAGCTGTTTTTT.

This chain uses TRBV6-4 with TRBJ2-2; 14 nucleotides match TRBD2. Germline values: CDR1 MRHNA, CDR2 SNTAGT. V was pared by 5 bases and J by 4 bases, with 12 bases of the junction left unmatched. The CDR3 loop spans 19 amino acids. The CDR3 sequence: CASSSQGLAGGPGTGELFF. The CDR3 DNA reads TGTGCCAGCAGTTCCCAAGGACTAGCGGGGGGTCCGGGCACCGGGGAGCTGTTTTTT.

The gene calls are TRBV19 and TRBJ1-6; possibly TRBD1 for D (6 bases). V lost 5 bases and J lost 9, with 17 bases in between. Germline loops: CDR1 LNHDA, CDR2 SQIVND (reference sequence). The CDR3 contains 15 residues. The CDR3 nucleotides read TGTGCCAGTAGTGCATACAGGGATGGTCGTTCACCCCTCCACTTT. Translation gives CASSAYRDGRSPLHF.

The chain uses TRBV5-1 and TRBJ2-7, with D tentatively TRBD1 (7 bases). The CDR3 covers 15 residues. V was cut by 1 base and J by 0 bases, with 11 bases left in between. Germline CDR1 reads SGHRS; CDR2 reads YFSETQ. Here the CDR3 DNA reads TGCGCCAGCAGCTTGCAGGGGGGCCTCTCCTACGAGCAGTACTTC. Amino acids: CASSLQGGLSYEQYF.

The J gene is TRBJ1-3, the V gene TRBV4-2, with D possibly being TRBD1 (5 bases). The CDR3 extends over 18 amino acids. CDR1 and CDR2 (germline): LGHNA, YNFKEQ. Trimming left V 0 bases short and J 0 bases short, with 15 bases between. The CDR3 protein is CASSQEGRTSLSGNTIYF. The CDR3 nucleotides read TGTGCCAGCAGCCAAGAAGGTAGGACATCCCTCTCTGGAAACACCATATATTTT.

The chain combines TRBV7-8 with TRBJ1-2; 10 positions agree with TRBD1. The germline gives CDR1 SGHVS, CDR2 FQNEAQ. The V and J ends lost 2 bases and 7 bases, in that order; junction bases with no gene match: 7. This CDR3 contains 15 residues. CDR3 in amino acids: CASSLLRGTGVGYTF. In nucleotides, the CDR3 is TGTGCCAGCAGCTTACTTAGGGGGACAGGGGTTGGCTACACCTTC.

The chain is built from TRBV12-3 or TRBV12-4 and TRBJ2-1; TRBD1 matches 8 bases. J lost 6 bases, V lost 5 bases, and 3 bases had no gene match. The CDR3 length is 13 residues. CDR3 protein: CASSIGQGNEQFF. In DNA form, the CDR3 reads TGTGCCAGCAGTATAGGACAGGGCAATGAGCAGTTCTTC.

The chain is built from TRBV11-3 and TRBJ2-3; 9 bases are a match to TRBD2. The germline CDR1 and CDR2 sequences are SGHNT and YENEEA. This CDR3 region has 18 residues. Trimming cost V 3 bases and J 2 bases; bases outside gene matches: 12. DNA of the CDR3: TGTGCCAGCAGCTTCTCCTTGGCGGGGGGGCCAAACACAGATACGCAGTATTTT. This gives the protein CASSFSLAGGPNTDTQYF. The full variable domain, its missing parts supplied by reference TRBV11-3 and TRBJ2-3, is EAGVVQSPRYKIIEKKQPVAFWCNPISGHNTLYWYLQNLGQGPELLIRYENEEAVDDSQLPKDRFSAERLKGVDSTLKIQPAELGDSAVYLCASSFSLAGGPNTDTQYFGPGTRLTVL.

The V and J genes are TRBV27 and TRBJ1-6, with a weak D call TRBD1 (6 bases). Germline lookup yields CDR1 MNHEY and CDR2 SMNVEV (reference sequence). This CDR3 contains 17 residues. The V end lost 3 bases, the J end lost 4 bases, and 16 bases lay between the germline ends. In DNA form, the CDR3 reads TGTGCCAGCAGTTTTAGCGGGACACCTCAGTATAATTCACCCCTCCACTTT. The encoded protein is CASSFSGTPQYNSPLHF.

This sequence joins TRBV18 and TRBJ1-2; TRBD1 agrees at 10 bases. Per germline, CDR1 KGHSH and CDR2 LQKENI. This CDR3 region has 14 residues. The J segment lost 3 bases and the V segment lost 6 bases, leaving 4 bases of the junction unmatched. The CDR3 protein is CASSPGQGYYGYTF. The CDR3, as DNA: TGTGCCAGCTCCCCGGGACAGGGGTACTATGGCTACACCTTC.

The chain uses TRBV7-2 and TRBJ2-2, with TRBD1 identical over 7 bases. The germline CDR1 and CDR2 sequences are SGHTA and FQGNSA. The CDR3 is 15 amino acids. The ends lost 5 bases at V and 2 bases at J; junction bases unmatched: 5. This CDR3 reads CASSRDSLNTGELFF. CDR3 DNA: TGTGCCAGCAGCCGGGACAGCCTTAACACCGGGGAGCTGTTTTTT.

The rearrangement links TRBV5-1 to TRBJ2-7; weak D call: TRBD2 (7 bases). Germline-derived CDR1 and CDR2 are SGHRS and YFSETQ. This CDR3 is 14 amino acids long. V lost 0 bases, J lost 2 bases, and 9 bases lay in between. CDR3 nucleotides: TGCGCCAGCAGCTTGGGCGGGGGCCCCTACGAGCAGTACGTC. It yields the protein CASSLGGGPYEQYV.

This chain joins TRBV5-8 and TRBJ2-3; possibly TRBD1 for D (5 bases). Trimming stripped 4 bases from V and 1 base from J, with 13 bases between. Germline V gene data show CDR1 as SGHTS and CDR2 as YDEGEE. CDR3 length: 15 amino acids. In DNA, the CDR3 is TGTGCCAGCAGCCCGGGTCGCAGGGGCACAGATACGCAGTATTTT. This codes for CASSPGRRGTDTQYF.

This sequence joins TRBV7-6 and TRBJ2-1, with 9 nucleotides matching TRBD1. The CDR3 contains 15 residues. J lost 9 bases, V lost 3 bases, and 9 bases had no gene match. CDR1 and CDR2 (germline): SGHVS, FNYEAQ. The CDR3 DNA reads as TGTGCCAGCAGCTTGACCGGGACAGGGTACGTTGAGCAGTTCTTC. Translated, it gives CASSLTGTGYVEQFF.

The chain is built from TRBV18 and TRBJ1-1; D is ambiguous. The CDR3 is 16 amino acids. Trimming shortened V by 2 bases and J by 0 bases, and 13 bases separated the two germline ends. From germline, CDR1 is KGHSH and CDR2 LQKENI. The CDR3 loop reads CASSPFSPELNTEAFF. The CDR3 DNA follows: TGTGCCAGCTCACCATTTTCCCCAGAATTGAACACTGAAGCTTTCTTT. The full variable domain, rest sourced from reference TRBV18 and TRBJ1-1, is NAGVMQNPRHLVRRRGQEARLRCSPMKGHSHVYWYRQLPEEGLKFMVYLQKENIIDESGMPKERFSAEFPKEGPSILRIQQVVRGDSAAYFCASSPFSPELNTEAFFGQGTRLTVV.

The chain has TRBV3-1 (or the pseudogene TRBV3-2) and TRBJ2-1; D is perhaps TRBD2 (5 bases). CDR3 size: 15 residues. The V gene lost 4 bases and the J gene lost 4 bases, with 14 bases spanning the gap. CDR1 is LGHDT and CDR2 is YNNKEL in the germline V gene (reference sequence). The CDR3 nucleotides are TGTGCCAGCAGCCCGGGGTTAAGGACTTACAATGAGCAGTTCTTC. Residues: CASSPGLRTYNEQFF.

The V call is TRBV6-5, the J call TRBJ2-7, with TRBD1 matching 8 bases. The CDR3 loop spans 15 amino acids. In germline, CDR1 is MNHEY, CDR2 SVGAGI. V lost 6 bases to trimming and J lost 5 bases; unmatched junction nucleotides: 12. CDR3 DNA: TGTGCCAGCAGGACCACAGGGGGTCTCTTCCACGAGCAGTACTTC. Its protein is CASRTTGGLFHEQYF.

The V gene is TRBV5-4, the J gene TRBJ2-2; 8 nucleotides line up with TRBD2. The germline CDR1 and CDR2 sequences are SGHNT and YYREEE (reference sequence). The CDR3 covers 16 residues. The J segment lost 3 bases and the V segment lost 3 bases, leaving 7 bases of the junction unmatched. CDR3: CASSSRGGPDTGELFF. The CDR3 bases are TGTGCCAGCAGCTCACGGGGGGGCCCGGACACCGGGGAGCTGTTTTTT.

The rearrangement links TRBV5-5 to TRBJ1-2, with 7 bases aligning to TRBD1. The CDR3 runs to 15 residues. The junction had 4 bases not matched to a gene; V was cut back by 0 bases and J by 2 bases. The germline V gene encodes CDR1 SGHKS and CDR2 YYEKEE (reference sequence). DNA of the CDR3: TGTGCCAGCAGCTTGGAAGGGGGCTTGAACTATGGCTACACCTTC. Translation: CASSLEGGLNYGYTF.

The CDR3 DNA sequence: TGTGCCAGCAGTTCGAGTCGGGGCGGGGACGAGCAGTACTTC. Encoded protein: CASSSSRGGDEQYF. The chain couples TRBV6-2 or TRBV6-3 to TRBJ2-7; D might be TRBD2 (6 bases). Germline assignment: CDR1 MNHEY and CDR2 SVGEGT. V lost 4 bases to trimming and J lost 5 bases, with 15 bases between them. CDR3 length equals 14 residues.